The 30 T cell receptor beta chains listed next were all sequenced from one sample in a study of regulatory T cells in long-lasting Graves disease (dated by TCRdb to the early 2020s). The sample's time point label, decoded: newly diagnosed GD, antithyroid drugs for less than 3 months. For both TCR sequencing and RNA sequencing, RNA was extracted from PBMCs in TRIzol. Libraries were built with multiplex PCR. The listed sequencing device is Illumina HiSeq 4000. iRepertoire HTBI primers and Arm-PCR amplification of CDR3 regions were used to construct TCR beta libraries. TCRdb trimmed public reads at Q25 via fastp, called clones via MiXCR and kept in-frame beta chains. Merged by CDR3 protein, the rows form single entries marked with the most common genes and DNA. This sample comprises about 440,000 distinct CDR3 sequences, 15% of them detected only once. 16% of the sample rests with the top ten. The sample also formed part of further work on T cells in Graves' hyperthyroidism and ophthalmopathy.

This material consisted of peripheral blood mononuclear cells (PBMCs), taken at new diagnosis, from a patient treated with antithyroid drugs. Every receptor here comes from a woman in her 30s with Graves disease. Donor details come from another sample of the same person, matched by shared clones.

This clonotype was seen a handful of times. The J gene is TRBJ2-3, the V gene TRBV19, with no clear D. In germline, CDR1 is LNHDA, CDR2 SQIVND (reference sequence). The CDR3 contains 13 residues. V was trimmed by 4 bases and J by 5 bases, leaving 10 bases between them. The CDR3 is CASSTTDRDTQYF. The CDR3 DNA reads TGTGCCAGTAGTACAACAGATCGAGATACGCAGTATTTT.

This clonotype appeared many times. The genes are TRBV30 and TRBJ1-1, with no clear D. The length of the CDR3 is 12 residues. CDR1 and CDR2 (germline): GTSNPN, SVGIG (reference sequence). Trimming cost V 4 bases and J 0 bases, with 6 bases left between them. DNA for the CDR3: TGTGCCTGGATGGGGATGAACACTGAAGCTTTCTTT. It specifies CAWMGMNTEAFF.

This clonotype was recorded at least ten times. This sequence joins TRBV4-2 and TRBJ1-5; 7 bases align to TRBD1. J was trimmed by 5 bases and V by 0 bases; bases with no gene match: 1. This CDR3 is 14 amino acids long. Looked up from germline, CDR1 is LGHNA and CDR2 is YNFKEQ. The CDR3 bases are TGTGCCAGCAGCCAAGAGACAGGGTATCAGCCCCAGCATTTT. This sequence encodes CASSQETGYQPQHF.

This chain links TRBV10-3 with TRBJ2-7; 7 nucleotides agree with TRBD2. The ends lost 2 bases at V and 2 bases at J; junction bases unmatched: 6. The V gene's germline CDR1 is ENHRY and CDR2 SYGVKD. There are 15 residues in the CDR3. CDR3 residues: CAISERGDSTYEQYF. The DNA for the CDR3 is TGTGCCATCAGTGAGCGGGGGGACTCTACCTACGAGCAGTACTTC.

This clonotype has a count of ten or more. This chain connects TRBV6-1 to TRBJ1-4, with TRBD1 matching over 11 bases. Germline-derived CDR1 and CDR2 are MNHNS and SASEGT. V dropped 6 bases and J dropped 4; count of bases not matched to a gene: 10. The CDR3 has 17 amino acids. The CDR3: CASSFGQGARGNEKLFF. The CDR3 DNA reads TGTGCCAGCAGCTTCGGACAGGGGGCCAGGGGTAATGAAAAACTGTTTTTT.

This chain links TRBV24-1 with TRBJ2-2; D gene uncertain. V was clipped by 4 bases and J by 7 bases, with 9 bases between them. The germline V gene encodes CDR1 KGHDR and CDR2 SFDVKD. The CDR3 spans 13 residues. As DNA, the CDR3 is TGTGCCACCAGTGAAAGGGTTGGCGGGGAGCTGTTTTTT. Translated: CATSERVGGELFF.

This chain connects TRBV9 to TRBJ2-6, with D tentatively TRBD1 (6 bases). This CDR3 has 16 residues. V was clipped by 3 bases and J by 2 bases, with 12 bases between them. Looked up from germline, CDR1 is SGDLS and CDR2 is YYNGEE. CDR3 protein: CASSALRDTGANVLTF. Written as DNA, the CDR3 is TGTGCCAGCAGCGCCCTCAGGGACACTGGGGCCAACGTCCTGACTTTC.

The gene calls are TRBV5-8 and TRBJ1-1; D remains unclear. Germline values: CDR1 SGHTS, CDR2 YDEGEE. The V and J ends lost 1 base and 4 bases respectively, with 8 bases between them. CDR3 length: 13 residues. CDR3 coding DNA: TGTGCCAGCAGCTTGACATTTACCACTGAAGCTTTCTTT. Its protein is CASSLTFTTEAFF. Supplemented by reference TRBV5-8 and TRBJ1-1, the full variable domain reads EAGVTQSPTHLIKTRGQQATLRCSPISGHTSVYWYQQALGLGLQFLLWYDEGEERNRGNFPPRFSGRQFPNYSSELNVNALELEDSALYLCASSLTFTTEAFFGQGTRLTVV.

This clonotype was recorded many times. This chain connects TRBV12-3 or TRBV12-4 to TRBJ2-1; TRBD1 agrees at 10 bases. This CDR3 has 16 amino acids. V shed 5 bases, J shed 5 bases, and the junction held 9 bases outside the gene matches. The DNA for the CDR3 is TGTGCCAGCAGTAGGCCCGACAGGGGGCTAGACAATGAGCAGTTCTTC. It codes for CASSRPDRGLDNEQFF.

This chain links TRBV5-4 with TRBJ2-2; TRBD2 is a possible D gene (6 bases). Germline lookup yields CDR1 SGHNT and CDR2 YYREEE (reference sequence). The CDR3 is 15 amino acids. V shed 0 bases and J shed 6 bases, with 12 bases lying between them. The DNA for the CDR3 is TGTGCCAGCAGCTTGGGGAGGGCGACGTCCGGGGAGCTGTTTTTT. It encodes CASSLGRATSGELFF.

This clonotype has only a few counts. The rearrangement links TRBV10-3 to TRBJ2-2; 9 bases line up with TRBD2. Germline V gene data show CDR1 as ENHRY and CDR2 as SYGVKD. The CDR3 runs 14 residues. J was trimmed by 6 bases and V by 6 bases; bases with no gene match: 5. CDR3 nucleotides: TGTGCCATCAGGCCCGGGACTAGCTCCGGGGAGCTGTTTTTT. Protein: CAIRPGTSSGELFF.

The rearrangement joins TRBV29-1 to TRBJ1-5; TRBD1 aligns across 9 bases. This CDR3 region has 16 residues. Germline loops: CDR1 SQVTM, CDR2 ANQGSEA. With 6 bases clipped from V and 0 bases from J, the junction kept 9 bases outside the gene matches. The CDR3 here is CSVLLGTGYSNQPQHF. The CDR3 DNA sequence: TGCAGCGTACTCCTCGGGACAGGGTATAGCAATCAGCCCCAGCATTTT.

This chain connects TRBV28 to TRBJ2-3; 13 bases agree with TRBD2. CDR3 length: 19 amino acids. The germline V gene has CDR1 MDHEN and CDR2 SYDVKM. The V gene end was trimmed by 8 bases and the J gene end by 3 bases; junction bases not matched to a gene: 17. CDR3 sequence (DNA): TGTGCCAGCGGACTTCCGGGACTAGCGGGGAAAGAGACAACAGATACGCAGTATTTT. It translates to CASGLPGLAGKETTDTQYF.

The chain joins TRBV15 to TRBJ1-5; D remains unclear. The germline V gene encodes CDR1 LNHNV and CDR2 YYDKDF (reference sequence). This CDR3 has 12 residues. V was trimmed by 1 base and J by 6 bases, leaving 4 bases between them. In DNA, the CDR3 is TGTGCCACCAGCAGAGTGACTCAGCCCCAGCATTTT. It translates to CATSRVTQPQHF.

This clonotype has at least ten counts. The V and J genes are TRBV27 and TRBJ1-2; tentative D call: TRBD1 (6 bases). CDR1 and CDR2 from the germline V gene are MNHEY and SMNVEV (reference sequence). The CDR3 length is 13 residues. V lost 3 bases and J lost 7, with 12 bases in between. The CDR3 sequence is CASSFTGSGGYTF. The DNA of the CDR3 is TGTGCCAGCAGTTTCACAGGGTCGGGTGGCTACACCTTC.

This clonotype was found a few times. The chain recombines TRBV29-1 with TRBJ2-2; TRBD2 aligns across 11 bases. The germline V gene has CDR1 SQVTM and CDR2 ANQGSEA. The CDR3 sequence is 14 residues long. V shed 6 bases, J shed 6 bases, and the junction held 6 bases outside the gene matches. For the CDR3, the DNA is TGCAGCGTGACCGGGACTAGCGGTCCCGGGGAGCTGTTTTTT. Protein: CSVTGTSGPGELFF.

This clonotype was observed a handful of times. V and J are TRBV3-1 and TRBJ2-7; D ambiguous. The germline V gene has CDR1 LGHDT and CDR2 YNNKEL (reference sequence). Trimming pared 4 bases from V and 8 bases from J, leaving 18 bases between. This CDR3 has 14 residues. CDR3: CASSLTRGAVQQYF. The CDR3 DNA reads TGTGCCAGCAGCCTAACCCGTGGCGCCGTGCAGCAGTACTTC.

This clonotype has a count of ten or more. V usage is TRBV30 and J usage is TRBJ2-1; tentatively, D is TRBD2 (6 bases). The V gene's germline CDR1 is GTSNPN and CDR2 SVGIG (reference sequence). V gave up 6 bases and J gave up 7 bases, with 22 bases separating them. The CDR3 length is 15 residues. The CDR3 sequence: CACLSWSGAWNEQFF. The CDR3 DNA reads TGTGCCTGCCTGAGTTGGTCGGGAGCATGGAATGAGCAGTTCTTC. The full variable domain, completed using reference TRBV30 and TRBJ2-1, is SQTIHQWPATLVQPVGSPLSLECTVEGTSNPNLYWYRQAAGRGLQLLFYSVGIGQISSEVPQNLSASRPQDRQFILSSKKLLLSDSGFYLCACLSWSGAWNEQFFGPGTRLTVL.

Note on this clonotype: Since a much larger clone is just one base distant, this may be a read error. V and J are TRBV6-2 or TRBV6-3 and TRBJ2-7; D not resolved. The germline V and J ends were trimmed by 0 bases and 9 bases, with 12 bases remaining between them. The CDR3 sequence is 13 residues long. CDR1 and CDR2 from the germline V gene are MNHEY and SVGEGT. The CDR3 DNA follows: TGTGCCAGCAGTTACTCTTGGACGTCCGGGCAGTACTTC. Residues: CASSYSWTSGQYF.

In this sample, this clonotype turned up a few times. This chain connects TRBV6-1 to TRBJ1-2, with TRBD1 matching 7 bases. V gave up 3 bases and J gave up 4 bases; unmatched junction bases: 5. The CDR3 spans 14 residues. Germline CDR1 MNHNS, CDR2 SASEGT. CDR3 coding DNA: TGTGCCAGCAGTGATCCCGGGACAGCCTATGGCTACACCTTC. Protein product: CASSDPGTAYGYTF.

Note on this clonotype: Given a much more abundant clone one base away, this may be a read error. V usage is TRBV6-5 and J usage is TRBJ2-1; possible D gene TRBD1, 6 bases. CDR3 length: 14 amino acids. V shed 1 base and J shed 5 bases, with 9 bases lying between them. The germline gives CDR1 MNHEY, CDR2 SVGAGI. The DNA of the CDR3 is TGTGCCAGCAGTTACTACACAGGGCACAATGAGCAGTTCTTC. Translated: CASSYYTGHNEQFF.

The CDR3 nucleotides read TGTGCCAGCAGCTTAGAATTTCAGGGGGCGAATGAGCAGTTCTTC. It translates to CASSLEFQGANEQFF. The chain combines TRBV11-2 with TRBJ2-1, with TRBD1 matching 8 bases. This CDR3 has 15 residues. The germline V gene encodes CDR1 SGHAT and CDR2 FQNNGV. J gave up 7 bases and V 0 bases, and 5 bases lay outside the gene matches.

This clonotype was detected a few times. This chain uses TRBV25-1 with TRBJ2-2; 8 nucleotides match TRBD2. CDR1 is MGHDK, CDR2 SYGVNS, per germline. J was trimmed by 6 bases and V by 6 bases; bases with no gene match: 6. The length of the CDR3 is 14 residues. CDR3 sequence (DNA): TGTGCCAGCAGAAACAGCGGGAGATCCGGGGAGCTGTTTTTT. This gives the protein CASRNSGRSGELFF.

This clonotype was detected many times. The rearrangement uses TRBV20-1 and TRBJ1-1, with TRBD1 identical over 8 bases. J lost 4 bases, V lost 0 bases, and 10 bases had no gene match. The CDR3 is 16 residues long. Germline V gives CDR1 DFQATT, CDR2 SNEGSKA (reference sequence). The chain's CDR3 is CSARDPGQGGSTEAFF. The CDR3, as DNA: TGCAGTGCTAGAGACCCCGGACAGGGAGGGAGCACTGAAGCTTTCTTT.

The V and J genes are TRBV6-2 or TRBV6-3 and TRBJ1-2; weak D call: TRBD1 (6 bases). The V end lost 5 bases, the J end lost 6 bases, and 13 bases lay between the germline ends. The germline V gene encodes CDR1 MNHEY and CDR2 SVGEGT. The CDR3 contains 13 residues. CDR3 residues: CASSATGRNGYTF. The DNA of the CDR3 is TGTGCCAGCAGTGCAACAGGGAGAAATGGCTACACCTTC.

In this sample, this clonotype turned up many times. V is TRBV28 and J is TRBJ2-7; D is uncertain. Germline lookup yields CDR1 MDHEN and CDR2 SYDVKM. The CDR3 covers 12 residues. Trimming took off 1 base at V and 4 bases at J, with 5 bases between the two ends. CDR3 sequence reads: CASSLSWYEQYF. DNA for the CDR3: TGTGCCAGCAGTTTATCCTGGTACGAGCAGTACTTC.

This clonotype was recorded a few times. The chain recombines TRBV20-1 with TRBJ2-5, with 7 bases matching TRBD2. CDR3 length: 14 amino acids. V shed 3 bases and J 2 bases; nucleotides not matched to a gene: 6. Germline CDR1 and CDR2: DFQATT and SNEGSKA (reference sequence). The CDR3 sequence: CSARNRDYQETQYF. CDR3 nucleotide sequence: TGCAGTGCTAGGAATCGGGACTATCAAGAGACCCAGTACTTC.

This clonotype was seen repeatedly, ten times or more. The chain is built from TRBV6-2 or TRBV6-3 and TRBJ1-2; D ambiguous. Germline CDR1 and CDR2: MNHEY and SVGEGT. This CDR3 has 10 amino acids. CDR3 coding DNA: TGTGCAGCGGACCCATATGGCTACACCTTC. Residues: CAADPYGYTF.

With regard to this clonotype: Its ends do not fully match the called genes, so a read error is possible. V is TRBV28 and J is TRBJ2-7, with D possibly matching TRBD1 (6 bases). CDR1 and CDR2 from the germline V gene are MDHEN and SYDVKM. There are 16 residues in the CDR3. CDR3 sequence: CAISLHTGFWVIEQYF. In nucleotides, the CDR3 is TGTGCCATCAGTTTACATACAGGGTTTTGGGTAATAGAGCAGTACTTC.

The J gene is TRBJ2-2, the V gene TRBV7-8; 13 bases are a match to TRBD2. Germline CDR1 is SGHVS and CDR2 is FQNEAQ. The CDR3 is 16 amino acids. V lost 2 bases and J lost 6; bases outside the gene matches: 3. The CDR3 loop is CASSLTGLAGAGELFF. In DNA, the CDR3 is TGTGCCAGCAGCTTAACAGGACTAGCGGGAGCCGGGGAGCTGTTTTTT.